This TCR beta chain was profiled in a study of blood T cells in healthy people across ages. It was with a sample-barcoded 5' primer and a J-beta primer mix that a second PCR of about 6 to 11 cycles was run. Any given sample supplied a minimum of 2.5 million CDR3-containing paired-end reads. TCRdb ran MiXCR on the 5' RACE reads and lists one entry per CDR3 protein. Of roughly 720,000 distinct CDR3 sequences in the sample, roughly 50% were seen once. The table lists this clonotype with a few counts. This CDR3 contains 15 residues. V dropped 6 bases and J dropped 0; count of bases not matched to a gene: 2. From germline, CDR1 is SGHTA and CDR2 FQGTGA.

The TCR originated in an elderly man in good health. The sequencing input was blood. The V call is TRBV7-3, the J call TRBJ1-6, with 7 bases lining up with TRBD1. CDR3 protein: CASSRDSSYNSPLHF. The CDR3 DNA sequence: TGTGCCAGCAGTCGGGACAGCTCCTATAATTCACCCCTCCACTTT.